A selection of T cell receptor beta chains follows, all from one sample in a study of CD8+ T cells in alopecia areata. Method: immunoSEQ multiplex PCR; TCRdb's copy keeps in-frame clones and lacks some. The sample has about 64,000 clones; more than 45% are singletons. This specimen was CD8+ T cells sorted from blood, taken at approximately week 36, from a patient treated with tofacitinib. The receptors were gathered from a human donor with alopecia areata. The CDR3 runs from the conserved cysteine through the conserved F or W. Each record gives: clone size, J gene, D gene, V gene, CDR3 DNA, CDR3 protein. The D gene is left open where the match is weak. Some rows have no size entry. The others give once, few or many, or a class for an expanded clone.

few TRBJ2-7 . TRBV29-1 TGCAGCGCCATCAAAGACAGTTCCTACGAGCAGTACTTC CSAIKDSSYEQYF
. TRBJ2-2 . TRBV6-6 TGTGCCAGCAGTTTCAGGGATGGGGGGGAGCTGTTTTTT CASSFRDGGELFF
few TRBJ2-1 . TRBV27 TGTGCCAGCAGTTTATCGGGCCACTACAATGAGCAGTTCTTC CASSLSGHYNEQFF
. TRBJ2-1 TRBD1 TRBV19 TGTGCCAGTAGTACGAGGGACAGGGTCAATGAGCAGTTCTTC CASSTRDRVNEQFF
. TRBJ2-1 . TRBV29-1 TGCAGCGTCCATGGAGGGAGCTTAAACAATGAGCAGTTCTTC CSVHGGSLNNEQFF
few TRBJ1-2 . TRBV29-1 TGCAGCGTTGTCGGGGGAGCTAACTATGGCTACACCTTC CSVVGGANYGYTF
. TRBJ2-1 . TRBV12-5 TGTGCTAGTGGTGCCGGGTCACCGGGCAATGAGCAGTTCTTC CASGAGSPGNEQFF
few TRBJ2-7 . TRBV29-1 TGCAGCGTTGGAAGCGGCCTGGAGCAGTACTTC CSVGSGLEQYF
. TRBJ2-1 . TRBV4-1 TGCGCCAGCAGCCATCGAACGACCCAAAACTCCTACAATGAGCAGTTCTTC CASSHRTTQNSYNEQFF
. TRBJ2-5 . TRBV9 TGTGCCAGCAGCGAGGGGGGACTATCGCAAGAGACCCAGTACTTC CASSEGGLSQETQYF
. TRBJ2-3 . TRBV27 TGTGCCAGCAGTTCGTTAGCTACTAGCACAGATACGCAGTATTTT CASSSLATSTDTQYF
many TRBJ2-5 TRBD1 TRBV15 TGTGCCACCAGCACCCACAGGGGGCAGGTGGAGACCCAGTACTTC CATSTHRGQVETQYF
. TRBJ2-2 . TRBV29-1 TGCAGCGCAAGTGAGGCGGGAACCAACACCGGGGAGCTGTTTTTT CSASEAGTNTGELFF
medium-sized TRBJ1-1 TRBD1 TRBV5-6 TGTGCCAGCAGCTTGATACAGGGGGCCAACACTGAAGCTTTCTTT CASSLIQGANTEAFF
few TRBJ2-4 . TRBV7-2 TGTGCCAGCACCCCATCTACCGGCAGTTTGGTAGCCAAAAACATTCAGTACTTC CASTPSTGSLVAKNIQYF
few TRBJ2-2 . TRBV5-1 TGCGCCAGCAGCTACGACACCGGGGAGCTGTTTTTT CASSYDTGELFF
few TRBJ2-7 . TRBV7-6 TGTGCCAGCGGGCCCGGGGTCTACGAGCAGTACTTC CASGPGVYEQYF
. TRBJ2-1 TRBD1 TRBV5-1 TGCGCCAGCAGCTTGGACAGGGGGTCCTACAATGAGCAGTTCTTC CASSLDRGSYNEQFF
. TRBJ2-1 TRBD1 TRBV29-1 TGCAGCGAGACGGGACAGGGCTCGCACAATGAGCAGTTCTTC CSETGQGSHNEQFF
few TRBJ1-2 . TRBV7-9 TGTGCCAGCAGCTTTGCACAGGGATATGGCTACACCTTC CASSFAQGYGYTF
. TRBJ1-1 . TRBV7-9 TGTGCCAGCAGTCCTACTACGAGGGGCAGGGCCGGCACTGAAGCTTTCTTT CASSPTTRGRAGTEAFF
. TRBJ2-7 TRBD2 TRBV7-6 TGTGCCAGCAGCTTAGGAGCGGGAGGGACGGGGGAGCAGTACTTC CASSLGAGGTGEQYF
. TRBJ2-7 . TRBV29-1 TGCAGCGCCGTAGTGGGTCTAGCTTTGGAGCAGTACTTC CSAVVGLALEQYF
once TRBJ2-3 . TRBV27 TGTGCCAGCAGTTCCCAAACAGATACGCAGTATTTT CASSSQTDTQYF
. TRBJ1-2 . TRBV29-1 TGCAGCGTTGAAGGAAGGCCGTATGGCTACACCTTC CSVEGRPYGYTF
medium-sized TRBJ1-2 TRBD1 TRBV9 TGTGCCAGCAGCGAGCGGACAGGGGGGCGGGATGGCTACACCTTC CASSERTGGRDGYTF
few TRBJ1-5 . TRBV25-1 TGTGCCAGCAGTGAATCTGTTTCGAGCCAGCCCCAGCATTTT CASSESVSSQPQHF
few TRBJ2-7 . TRBV7-9 TGTGCCAGCGGTGACAACGAGCAGTACTTC CASGDNEQYF
few TRBJ1-2 . TRBV29-1 TGCAGCGTCCCCGGGACACGCTATGGCTACACCTTC CSVPGTRYGYTF
. TRBJ2-6 . TRBV29-1 TGCAGCGTGAGGGTGGCTGGGGCCAACGTCCTGACTTTC CSVRVAGANVLTF
few TRBJ2-7 . TRBV2 TGTGCCAGCATGAAGCGAAGCCCCCCCGAGCAGTACTTC CASMKRSPPEQYF
. TRBJ2-7 . TRBV28 TGTGCCAGCAGTTCTAGGGGGGTATACTCCTACGAGCAGTACTTC CASSSRGVYSYEQYF
few TRBJ2-6 . TRBV9 TGTGCCAGCAGCGTCGACAGCAACTCTGGGGCCAACGTCCTGACTTTC CASSVDSNSGANVLTF
. TRBJ2-1 . TRBV14 TGTGCCAGCAGCTGGACCGTGAATGAGCAGTTCTTC CASSWTVNEQFF
. TRBJ2-5 TRBD2 TRBV25-1 TGTGCCAGCAGTGAATACGGGGGGAGAGGGACCCAGTACTTC CASSEYGGRGTQYF
. TRBJ2-2 . TRBV5-6 TGTGCCAGCAGCTCACAAGACAGACCACGGGACCCAGGGAATGAGCTGTTTTTT CASSSQDRPRDPGNELFF
. TRBJ1-2 TRBD1 TRBV13 TGTGCCAGCAGCGCGGCGGGACAGGGGTTCGGCTACACCTTC CASSAAGQGFGYTF
few TRBJ1-1 . TRBV28 TGTGCCAGCAGCCCTCGGAACACTGAAGCTTTCTTT CASSPRNTEAFF
. TRBJ2-7 TRBD2 TRBV7-2 TGTGCCAGCAGCTTAGGACTAGCGGGGGGCTACGAGCAGTACTTC CASSLGLAGGYEQYF
. TRBJ2-7 TRBD1 TRBV29-1 TGCAGCGTTATTAAAGGACAGGCCAACTACGAGCAGTACTTC CSVIKGQANYEQYF
few TRBJ2-1 . TRBV11-2 TGTGCCAGCAGCTTAGTCGGAGGATCCTACAATGAGCAGTTCTTC CASSLVGGSYNEQFF
. TRBJ1-2 . TRBV29-1 TGCAGCGTTGGGGGATCCTATGGCTACACCTTC CSVGGSYGYTF
. TRBJ1-5 . TRBV7-9 TGTGCCAGCAGCCAACAGGCTCAGCCCCAGCATTTT CASSQQAQPQHF
. TRBJ2-7 . TRBV11-2 TGTGCCAGCAGCCAGCGGGTCTACGAGCAGTACTTC CASSQRVYEQYF
. TRBJ1-2 . TRBV29-1 TGCAGCGCATGGCATCCTAAACCAGACTATGGCTACACCTTC CSAWHPKPDYGYTF
few TRBJ2-2 . TRBV12-5 TGTGCTAGTGGTTACGGGGTTACCGGGGAGCTGTTTTTT CASGYGVTGELFF
few TRBJ1-5 . TRBV7-2 TGTGCCAGCAGCTTGGCCCCTGGAGGTGGCCAGCCCCAGCATTTT CASSLAPGGGQPQHF
. TRBJ2-7 . TRBV6-1 TGTGCCAGCAGTCAGCTAGGGGGCTACGAGCAGTACTTC CASSQLGGYEQYF
. TRBJ2-2 TRBD2 TRBV25-1 TGTGCCAGCAGTGACTCCTTAAGAGCGGGGACCGGGGAGCTGTTTTTT CASSDSLRAGTGELFF
few TRBJ2-2 . TRBV29-1 TGCAGCGTACGATTGAACACCGGGGAGCTGTTTTTT CSVRLNTGELFF
few TRBJ2-7 . TRBV7-2 TGTGCCAGCAGCTCCTGGACTAACTACGAGCAGTACTTC CASSSWTNYEQYF
few TRBJ2-7 TRBD1 TRBV29-1 TGCAGCGTTTACCCCGGGACAGGGGCCTACGAGCAGTACTTC CSVYPGTGAYEQYF
. TRBJ1-1 TRBD1 TRBV27 TGTGCCAGCGGTACCGTACCGGGACAGATGAACACTGAAGCTTTCTTT CASGTVPGQMNTEAFF
few TRBJ2-1 . TRBV12-2 TGTGCAAGTCGCCCGCAGGGTAGCTCCTACAATGAGCAGTTCTTC CASRPQGSSYNEQFF
. TRBJ2-5 . TRBV28 TGTGCCAGCAGTTTAAACCCTGGATGGGGGAGCTGGGGGTGGACCCAGTACTTC CASSLNPGWGSWGWTQYF
few TRBJ2-7 TRBD2 TRBV7-9 TGTGCCAGCAGCGACTTTAGCGGGAGTCGTAACGAGCAGTACTTC CASSDFSGSRNEQYF